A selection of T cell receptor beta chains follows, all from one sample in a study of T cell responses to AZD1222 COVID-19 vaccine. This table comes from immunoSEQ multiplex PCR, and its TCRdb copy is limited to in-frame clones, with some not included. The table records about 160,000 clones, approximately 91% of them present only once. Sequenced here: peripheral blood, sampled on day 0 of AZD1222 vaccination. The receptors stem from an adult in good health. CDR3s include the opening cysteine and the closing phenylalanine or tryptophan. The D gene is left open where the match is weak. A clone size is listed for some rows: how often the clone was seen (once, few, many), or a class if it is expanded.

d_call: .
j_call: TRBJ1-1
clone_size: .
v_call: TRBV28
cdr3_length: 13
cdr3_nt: TGTGCCAGCAATTTAGACCTTAACACTGAAGCTTTCTTT
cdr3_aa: CASNLDLNTEAFF

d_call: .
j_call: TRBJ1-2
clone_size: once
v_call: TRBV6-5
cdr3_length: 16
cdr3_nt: TGTGCCAGCAGTTACTCCATGGCGGTCCTGAACTATGGCTACACCTTC
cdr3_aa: CASSYSMAVLNYGYTF

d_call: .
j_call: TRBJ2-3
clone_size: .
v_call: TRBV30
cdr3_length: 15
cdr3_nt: TGTGCCTGGAGTGTAGCGGCCCGAAGCACAGATACGCAGTATTTT
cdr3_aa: CAWSVAARSTDTQYF

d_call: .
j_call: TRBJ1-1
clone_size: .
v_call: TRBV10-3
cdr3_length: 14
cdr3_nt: TGTGCCATCAGTGAGATACAGATGAACACTGAAGCTTTCTTT
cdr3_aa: CAISEIQMNTEAFF

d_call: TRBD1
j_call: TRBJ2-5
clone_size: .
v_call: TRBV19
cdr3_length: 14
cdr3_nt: TGTGCCAGTAGTCCGGGGACAGGGCTGGAGACCCAGTACTTC
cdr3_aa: CASSPGTGLETQYF

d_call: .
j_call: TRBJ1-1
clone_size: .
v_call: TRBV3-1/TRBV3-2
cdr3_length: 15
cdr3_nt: TGTGCCAGCAGCCATTCCTCGGCAGGTCACACTGAAGCTTTCTTT
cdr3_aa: CASSHSSAGHTEAFF

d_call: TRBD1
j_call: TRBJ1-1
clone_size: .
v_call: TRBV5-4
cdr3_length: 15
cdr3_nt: TGTGCCAGCAGCTTTCCCCACAGGGGGAACACTGAAGCTTTCTTT
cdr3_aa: CASSFPHRGNTEAFF

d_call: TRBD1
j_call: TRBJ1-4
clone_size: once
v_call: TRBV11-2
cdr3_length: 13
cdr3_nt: TGTGCCAGCAGCTTCAAATTCCAGGGGGAACTGTTTTTT
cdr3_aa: CASSFKFQGELFF

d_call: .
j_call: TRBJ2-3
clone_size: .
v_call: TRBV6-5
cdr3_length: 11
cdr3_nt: TGTGCCAGCAGTTACGAAAGGACGGTCTTTTGG
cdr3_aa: CASSYERTVFW

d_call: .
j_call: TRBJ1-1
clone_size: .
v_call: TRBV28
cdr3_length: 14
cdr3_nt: TGTGCCAGCAGACGGGACACCCAGAACACTGAAGCTTTCTTT
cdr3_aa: CASRRDTQNTEAFF

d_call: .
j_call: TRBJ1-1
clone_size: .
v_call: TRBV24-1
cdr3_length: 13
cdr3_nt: TGTGCCACCAGGGGGGGCAGTTCCACTGAAGCTTTCTTT
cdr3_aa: CATRGGSSTEAFF

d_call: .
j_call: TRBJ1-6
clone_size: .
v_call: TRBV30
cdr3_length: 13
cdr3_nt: TGTGCCTGGAGTCCGGACGATAATTCACCCCTCCACTTT
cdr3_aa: CAWSPDDNSPLHF

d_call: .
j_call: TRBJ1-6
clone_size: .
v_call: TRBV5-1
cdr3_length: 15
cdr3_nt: TGCGCCAGCAGCTTGGGGACAGTCAATAATTCACCCCTCCACTTT
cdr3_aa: CASSLGTVNNSPLHF

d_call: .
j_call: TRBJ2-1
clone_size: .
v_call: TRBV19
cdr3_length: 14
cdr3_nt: TGTGCCAGTAGTAGGACGGACAGAGGCAATGAGCAGTTCTTC
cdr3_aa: CASSRTDRGNEQFF

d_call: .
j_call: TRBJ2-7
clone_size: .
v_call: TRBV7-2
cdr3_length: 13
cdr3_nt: TGTGCCAGCAGCTTAGGGGTCTCCTACGAGCAGTACTTC
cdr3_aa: CASSLGVSYEQYF

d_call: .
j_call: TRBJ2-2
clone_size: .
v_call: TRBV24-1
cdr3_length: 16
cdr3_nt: TGTGCCACCAGTGATTTGGGGACCCTGAACACCGGGGAGCTGTTTTTT
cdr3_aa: CATSDLGTLNTGELFF

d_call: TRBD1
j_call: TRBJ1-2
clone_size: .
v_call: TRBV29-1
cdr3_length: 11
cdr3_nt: TGCAGCGTCGGGACAGGGGATGGCTACACCTTC
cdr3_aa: CSVGTGDGYTF

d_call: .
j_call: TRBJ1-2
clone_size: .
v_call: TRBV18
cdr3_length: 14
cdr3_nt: TGTGCCAGCTCCCATACTCAGGAGAGCTATGGCTACACCTTC
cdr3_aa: CASSHTQESYGYTF

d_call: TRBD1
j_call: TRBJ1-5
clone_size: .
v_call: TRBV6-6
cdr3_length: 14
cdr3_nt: TGTGCCAGCAGTCCGGACAGGGGAAATCAGCCCCAGCATTTT
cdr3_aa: CASSPDRGNQPQHF

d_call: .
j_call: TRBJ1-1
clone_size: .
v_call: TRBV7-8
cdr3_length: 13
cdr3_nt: TGTGCCAGCAGCTTCGCGGAAAACACTGAAGCTTTCTTT
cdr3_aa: CASSFAENTEAFF

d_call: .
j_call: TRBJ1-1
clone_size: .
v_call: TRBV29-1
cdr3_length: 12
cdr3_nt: TGCAGCGGAACGGCGGAGTCGGCTGAAGCTTTCTTT
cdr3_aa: CSGTAESAEAFF

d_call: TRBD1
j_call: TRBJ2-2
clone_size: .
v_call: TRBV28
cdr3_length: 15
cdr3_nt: TGTGCCAGCGGACGGACAGGGGGTTTAACCGGGGAGCTGTTTTTT
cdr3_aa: CASGRTGGLTGELFF

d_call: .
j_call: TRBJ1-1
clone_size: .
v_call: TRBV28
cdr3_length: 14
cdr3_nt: TGTGCCAGCAGTTTCAGGCCTACGAACACTGAAGCTTTCTTT
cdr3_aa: CASSFRPTNTEAFF

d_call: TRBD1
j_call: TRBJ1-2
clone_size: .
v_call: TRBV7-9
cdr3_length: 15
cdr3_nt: TGTGCCAGCAGCGTAGACAGGGGGCTGGTCTATGGCTACACCTTC
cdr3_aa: CASSVDRGLVYGYTF

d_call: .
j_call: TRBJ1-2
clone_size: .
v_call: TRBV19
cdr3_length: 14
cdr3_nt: TGTGCCAGTAGTATAGGAAGAGGGAACTATGGCTACACCTTC
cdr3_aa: CASSIGRGNYGYTF

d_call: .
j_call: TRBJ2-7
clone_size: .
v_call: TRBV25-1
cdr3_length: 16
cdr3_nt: TGTGCCAGCAGTGAAAAGGGGTCAGGCGCGTCCTACGAGCAGTACTTC
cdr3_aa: CASSEKGSGASYEQYF

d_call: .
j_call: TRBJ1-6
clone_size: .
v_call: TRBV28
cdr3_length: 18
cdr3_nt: TGTGCCAGCAGTTTCCATAGTACTATGCGGGGGCATAATTCACCCCTCCACTTT
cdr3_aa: CASSFHSTMRGHNSPLHF